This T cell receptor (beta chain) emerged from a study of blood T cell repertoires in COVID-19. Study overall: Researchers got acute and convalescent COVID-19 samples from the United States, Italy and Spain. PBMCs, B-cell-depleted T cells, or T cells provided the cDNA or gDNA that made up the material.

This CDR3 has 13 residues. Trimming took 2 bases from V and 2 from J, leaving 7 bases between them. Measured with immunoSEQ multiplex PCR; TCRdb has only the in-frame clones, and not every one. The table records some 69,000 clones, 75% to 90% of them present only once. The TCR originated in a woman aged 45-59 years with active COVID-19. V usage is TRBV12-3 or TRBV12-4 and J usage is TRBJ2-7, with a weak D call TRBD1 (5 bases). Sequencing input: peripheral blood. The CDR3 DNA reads TGTGCCAGCAGTTTAAGGGGTACCTACGAGCAGTACTTC. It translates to CASSLRGTYEQYF.